These T cell receptor beta chains were read from a single sample in a study of shared clonotypes between healthy human individuals. This table comes from immunoSEQ multiplex PCR, and its TCRdb copy is limited to in-frame clones, with some not included. The sample has roughly 1,500,000 clones; approximately 98% are singletons. The sample taken for sequencing was naive CD4+ T cells sorted from blood. The receptors originated from a man aged 25 to 40 in good health. Both conserved end residues are trimmed from each CDR3.

J gene	V gene	CDR3 protein
TRBJ2-7	TRBV5-1	ASSPTGYEQY
TRBJ2-7	TRBV14	ASSPKRTGGDEQY
TRBJ1-1	TRBV10-3	AVRTGLLNTEAF
TRBJ2-5	TRBV13	ASSFQETQY
TRBJ1-4	TRBV2	ASNRGGATNEKLF
TRBJ2-2	TRBV5-1	ASSSGDTGELF
TRBJ2-1	TRBV7-6	ASSFDWTSTYEQF
TRBJ2-7	TRBV20-1	SVAQGGEQY
TRBJ2-7	TRBV5-6	ASSLLDLGGLEQY
TRBJ2-5	TRBV18	ASSPPGGETQY
TRBJ2-1	TRBV1	TSSQRTHCPPNEQF
TRBJ2-7	TRBV7-8	ASSLRADRGYEQY
TRBJ1-2	TRBV7-9	ASSPGNLNGYT
TRBJ2-1	TRBV6-6	ASSYDGRGSGRI
TRBJ2-2	TRBV5-6	ASSLLTSDTGELF
TRBJ2-1	TRBV5-5	ASSPDGTRVYNEQF
TRBJ1-5	TRBV7-3	ASSLTLNQPQH
TRBJ2-7	TRBV7-6	ASSSTGVSYEQY
TRBJ2-1	TRBV9	ASSPSGSNSNEQF
TRBJ2-3	TRBV21-1	ASSKEATGGTTDTQY
TRBJ2-7	TRBV11-2	ASSFSTGWYEQY
TRBJ2-3	TRBV6-6	ASSFEDTQY
TRBJ1-5	TRBV7-8	ASSPRGWHQPQH
TRBJ2-1	TRBV7-9	AGTGDRGNPLRNEQF
TRBJ1-5	TRBV28	ASGLLQGGNQPQH
TRBJ1-1	TRBV11-2	ASSSAGRDTEAF
TRBJ1-1	TRBV9	ASSVVGERNTEAF
TRBJ2-5	TRBV5-5	ASSLSAREETQY
TRBJ2-3	TRBV19	ASSIDRWGTDTQY